This TCR beta chain was captured by sequencing in a study of shared clonotypes between healthy human individuals. Study-level findings and limits: Since donors were few, the genetic and exposure-history diversity represented was limited.

Assay used: immunoSEQ multiplex PCR; TCRdb lists only in-frame clones, some missing. The table lists millions of clones, roughly 96% of them singletons. V shed 5 bases and J shed 4 bases, with 12 bases lying between them. Germline CDR1 reads KGHSH; CDR2 reads LQKENI. CDR3 length: 14 residues. As concerns this clone: Its cognate antigen is unknown.

The sequenced sample was naive CD4+ T cells sorted from blood. Regarding subset: CD45RA+ positively selected. The chain links TRBV18 to TRBJ1-5, with D possibly matching TRBD1 (6 bases). The clonotype comes from a man in his late teens or twenties in good health. CDR3 sequence: CASSASRGNQPQHF. The CDR3 nucleotides read TGTGCCAGCTCAGCAAGTAGGGGGAATCAGCCCCAGCATTTT. Full variable domain (remainder filled in from reference TRBV18 and TRBJ1-5): NAGVMQNPRHLVRRRGQEARLRCSPMKGHSHVYWYRQLPEEGLKFMVYLQKENIIDESGMPKERFSAEFPKEGPSILRIQQVVRGDSAAYFCASSASRGNQPQHFGDGTRLSIL.